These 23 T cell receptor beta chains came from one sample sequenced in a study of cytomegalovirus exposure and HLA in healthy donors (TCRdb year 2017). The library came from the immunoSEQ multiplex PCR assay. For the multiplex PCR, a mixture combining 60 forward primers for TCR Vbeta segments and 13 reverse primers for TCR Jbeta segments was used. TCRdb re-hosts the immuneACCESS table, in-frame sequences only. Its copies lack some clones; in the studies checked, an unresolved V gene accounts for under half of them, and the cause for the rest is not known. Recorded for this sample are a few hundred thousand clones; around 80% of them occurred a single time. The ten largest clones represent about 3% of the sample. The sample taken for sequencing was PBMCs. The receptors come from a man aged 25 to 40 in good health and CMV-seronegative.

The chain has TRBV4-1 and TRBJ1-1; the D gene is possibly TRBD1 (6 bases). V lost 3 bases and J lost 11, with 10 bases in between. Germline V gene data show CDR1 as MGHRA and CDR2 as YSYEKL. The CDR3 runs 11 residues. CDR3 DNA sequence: TGCGCCAGCAGCCAGACAGGTCCGGCTTTCTTT. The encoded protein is CASSQTGPAFF.

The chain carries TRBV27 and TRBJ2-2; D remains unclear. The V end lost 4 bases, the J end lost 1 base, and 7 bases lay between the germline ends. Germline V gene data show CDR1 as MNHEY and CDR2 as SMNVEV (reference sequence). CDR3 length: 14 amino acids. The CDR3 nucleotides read TGTGCCAGCAGTTCATACAGGAACACCGGGGAGCTGTTTTTT. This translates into CASSSYRNTGELFF.

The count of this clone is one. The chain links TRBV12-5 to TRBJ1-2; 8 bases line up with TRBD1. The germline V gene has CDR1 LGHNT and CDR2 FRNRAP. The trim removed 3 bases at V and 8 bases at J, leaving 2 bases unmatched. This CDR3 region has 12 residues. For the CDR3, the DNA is TGTGCTAGTGGTTTCGACAGGGGCGGCTACACCTTC. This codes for CASGFDRGGYTF.

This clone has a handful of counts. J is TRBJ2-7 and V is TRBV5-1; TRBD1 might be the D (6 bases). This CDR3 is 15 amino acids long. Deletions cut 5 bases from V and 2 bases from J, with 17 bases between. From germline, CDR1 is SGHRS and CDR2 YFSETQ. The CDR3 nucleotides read TGCGCCAGCAGGGAGAACAGGGCCCAACCCTACGAGCAGTACTTC. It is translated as CASRENRAQPYEQYF.

The CDR3 spells CASSGPEGLANEKLFF. In DNA, the CDR3 is TGTGCCAGCAGTGGCCCGGAGGGTCTCGCTAATGAAAAACTGTTTTTT. The V gene is TRBV2, the J gene TRBJ1-4; D uncertain. The CDR3 runs to 16 residues. Germline CDR1 SNHLY, CDR2 FYNNEI. V shed 4 bases and J shed 3 bases, with 15 bases lying between them.

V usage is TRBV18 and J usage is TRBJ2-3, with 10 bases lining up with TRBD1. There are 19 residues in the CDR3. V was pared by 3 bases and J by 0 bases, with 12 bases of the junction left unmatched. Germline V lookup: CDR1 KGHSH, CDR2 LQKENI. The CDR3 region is CASSPRRGQGGSSTDTQYF. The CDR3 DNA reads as TGTGCCAGCTCACCTCGCCGCGGACAGGGGGGTTCTAGCACAGATACGCAGTATTTT. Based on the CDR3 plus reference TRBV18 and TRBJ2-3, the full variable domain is NAGVMQNPRHLVRRRGQEARLRCSPMKGHSHVYWYRQLPEEGLKFMVYLQKENIIDESGMPKERFSAEFPKEGPSILRIQQVVRGDSAAYFCASSPRRGQGGSSTDTQYFGPGTRLTVL.

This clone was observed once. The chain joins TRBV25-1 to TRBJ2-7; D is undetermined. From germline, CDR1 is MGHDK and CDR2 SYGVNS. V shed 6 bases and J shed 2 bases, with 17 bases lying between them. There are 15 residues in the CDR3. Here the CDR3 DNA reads TGTGCCAGCAGCATCAGTCTTTTAGGAGCCTACGAGCAGTACTTC. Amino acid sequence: CASSISLLGAYEQYF.

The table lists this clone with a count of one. CDR3: CASRAILARETQYF. Written as DNA, the CDR3 is TGTGCCAGCAGAGCCATACTAGCGAGAGAGACCCAGTACTTC. The chain is built from TRBV28 and TRBJ2-5, with TRBD2 identical over 7 bases. The germline CDR1 and CDR2 sequences are MDHEN and SYDVKM. The CDR3 is 14 amino acids. J gave up 4 bases and V 6 bases, and 8 bases lay outside the gene matches.

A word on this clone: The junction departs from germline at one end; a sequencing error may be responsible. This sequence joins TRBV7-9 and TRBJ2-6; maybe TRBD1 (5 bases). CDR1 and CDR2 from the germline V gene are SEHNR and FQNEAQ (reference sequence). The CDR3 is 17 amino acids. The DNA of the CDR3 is TGTGCCAGCAGCCCCACGGCAGTGCTCTCTGGGGCCAGCGTCCTGACTTTC. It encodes CASSPTAVLSGASVLTF.

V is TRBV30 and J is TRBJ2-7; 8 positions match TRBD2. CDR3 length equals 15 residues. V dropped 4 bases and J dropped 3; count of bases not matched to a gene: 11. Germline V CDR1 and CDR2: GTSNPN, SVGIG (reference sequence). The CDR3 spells CAWILGRGAHYEQYF. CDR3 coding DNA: TGTGCCTGGATCCTGGGGCGGGGGGCACACTACGAGCAGTACTTC.

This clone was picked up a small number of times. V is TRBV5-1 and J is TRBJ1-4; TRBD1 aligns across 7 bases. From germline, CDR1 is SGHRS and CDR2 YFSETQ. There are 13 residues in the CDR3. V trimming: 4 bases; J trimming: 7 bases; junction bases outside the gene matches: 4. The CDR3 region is CASSAGQSEKLFF. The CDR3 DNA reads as TGCGCCAGCAGCGCGGGACAGTCTGAAAAACTGTTTTTT.

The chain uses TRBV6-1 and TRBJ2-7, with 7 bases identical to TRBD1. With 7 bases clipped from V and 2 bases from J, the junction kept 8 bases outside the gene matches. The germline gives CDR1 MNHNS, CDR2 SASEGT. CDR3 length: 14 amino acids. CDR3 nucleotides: TGTGCCAGCACTACACAGGGGCGCACCTACGAGCAGTACTTC. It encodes CASTTQGRTYEQYF.

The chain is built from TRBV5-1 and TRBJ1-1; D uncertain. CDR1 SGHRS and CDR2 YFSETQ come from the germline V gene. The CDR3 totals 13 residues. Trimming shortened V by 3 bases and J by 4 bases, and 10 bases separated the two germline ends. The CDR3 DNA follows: TGCGCCAGCAGCTATACAGCCCCCACTGAAGCTTTCTTT. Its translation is CASSYTAPTEAFF.

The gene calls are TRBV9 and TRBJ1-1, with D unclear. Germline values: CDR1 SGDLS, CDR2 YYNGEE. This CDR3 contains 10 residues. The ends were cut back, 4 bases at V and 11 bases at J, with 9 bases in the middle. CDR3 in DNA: TGTGCCAGCAGCCCCGGGAGGGCTTTCTTT. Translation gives CASSPGRAFF.

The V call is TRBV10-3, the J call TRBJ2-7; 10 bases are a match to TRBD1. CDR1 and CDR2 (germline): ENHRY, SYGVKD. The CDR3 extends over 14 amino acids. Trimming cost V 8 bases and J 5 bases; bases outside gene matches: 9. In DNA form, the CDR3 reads TGTGCCATCCATTCGACAGGGGGCGCTCACGAGCAGTACTTC. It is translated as CAIHSTGGAHEQYF.

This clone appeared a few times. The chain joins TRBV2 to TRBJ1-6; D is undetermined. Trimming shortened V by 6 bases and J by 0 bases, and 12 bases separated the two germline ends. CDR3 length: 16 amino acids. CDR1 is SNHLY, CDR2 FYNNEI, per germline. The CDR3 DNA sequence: TGTGCCAGCAGCTATCTTCCAAGCTCCTATAATTCACCCCTCCACTTT. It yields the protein CASSYLPSSYNSPLHF.

CDR3: CASSFNSGNTIYF. The CDR3 bases are TGTGCCAGCAGTTTTAACTCTGGAAACACCATATATTTT. The chain has TRBV7-2 and TRBJ1-3, with unresolved D. The CDR3 covers 13 residues. V gave up 6 bases and J gave up 0 bases, with 6 bases separating them. Germline V gene lookup returns CDR1 SGHTA and CDR2 FQGNSA. Full variable domain (missing parts from reference TRBV7-2 and TRBJ1-3): GAGVSQSPSNKVTEKGKDVELRCDPISGHTALYWYRQSLGQGLEFLIYFQGNSAPDKSGLPSDRFSAERTGGSVSTLTIQRTQQEDSAVYLCASSFNSGNTIYFGEGSWLTVV.

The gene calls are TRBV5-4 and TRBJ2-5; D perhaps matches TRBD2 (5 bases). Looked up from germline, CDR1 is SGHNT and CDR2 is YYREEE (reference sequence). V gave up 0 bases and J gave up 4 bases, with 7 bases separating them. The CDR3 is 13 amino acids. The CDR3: CASSLAGVETQYF. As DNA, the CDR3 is TGTGCCAGCAGCTTGGCCGGGGTAGAGACCCAGTACTTC.

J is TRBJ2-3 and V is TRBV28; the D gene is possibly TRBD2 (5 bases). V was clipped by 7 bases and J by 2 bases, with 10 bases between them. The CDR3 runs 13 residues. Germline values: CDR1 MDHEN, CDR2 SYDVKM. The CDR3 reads CASKRESTDTQYF. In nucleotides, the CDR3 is TGTGCCAGCAAGAGGGAATCCACAGATACGCAGTATTTT.

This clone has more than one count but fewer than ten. CDR3 sequence reads: CASSYSQGNYGYTF. The CDR3 DNA follows: TGTGCCAGCAGTTATTCCCAGGGGAACTATGGCTACACCTTC. The rearrangement joins TRBV6-5 to TRBJ1-2; TRBD1 might be the D (6 bases). The germline gives CDR1 MNHEY, CDR2 SVGAGI. The V gene lost 3 bases and the J gene lost 2 bases, with 10 bases spanning the gap. The CDR3 length is 14 residues.

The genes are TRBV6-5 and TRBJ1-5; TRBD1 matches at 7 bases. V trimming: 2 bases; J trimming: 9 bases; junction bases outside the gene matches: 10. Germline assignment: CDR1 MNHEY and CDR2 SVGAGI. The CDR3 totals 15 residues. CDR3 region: CASSYRQGPVTPQHF. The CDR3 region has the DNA TGTGCCAGCAGTTACCGACAGGGCCCGGTTACGCCCCAGCATTTT.

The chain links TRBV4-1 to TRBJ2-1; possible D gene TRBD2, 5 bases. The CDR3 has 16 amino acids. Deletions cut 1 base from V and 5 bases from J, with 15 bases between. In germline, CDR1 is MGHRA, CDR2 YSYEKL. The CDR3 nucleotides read TGCGCCAGCAGCCAAGCGAGAGCGGAAACTAACAATGAGCAGTTCTTC. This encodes CASSQARAETNNEQFF.

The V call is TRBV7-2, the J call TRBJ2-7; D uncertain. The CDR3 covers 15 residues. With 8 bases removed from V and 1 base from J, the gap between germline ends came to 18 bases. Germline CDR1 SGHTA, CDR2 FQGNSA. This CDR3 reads CASRLKPLSSYEQYF. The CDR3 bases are TGTGCCAGCCGATTAAAGCCACTATCTTCCTACGAGCAGTACTTC.